This T cell receptor beta chain is drawn from a study of T-cell memory formation after mild COVID-19. The wider study: For the most part, TCR clusters were specific to one donor. Overall study findings and caveats: Day 15 to 85 contracting clones showed balanced CD4/CD8; later expanders leaned CD4+.

MiXCR was run by TCRdb on the 5' RACE reads, yielding one entry per CDR3 protein. The sample lists fewer than 250,000 distinct CDR3 sequences, over 9.5% occurring once. This clonotype was counted only a few times. Its target is unknown. The TCR comes from a man aged 18 to 29 who had mild COVID-19 (a few samples of this study predate the infection). Cell type and time point are not known. The sample taken for sequencing was PBMCs or a T cell subset sorted from them (not recorded which).

The CDR3 DNA sequence: TGTGCCAGCAGCCCGAGAGGGATCTCCTACAATGAGCAGTTCTTC. Protein: CASSPRGISYNEQFF. The chain is built from TRBV7-9 and TRBJ2-1; a weak D match, TRBD2 (5 bases). The CDR3 totals 15 residues. V was cut by 5 bases and J by 0 bases, with 11 bases left in between. Per germline, CDR1 SEHNR and CDR2 FQNEAQ (reference sequence).